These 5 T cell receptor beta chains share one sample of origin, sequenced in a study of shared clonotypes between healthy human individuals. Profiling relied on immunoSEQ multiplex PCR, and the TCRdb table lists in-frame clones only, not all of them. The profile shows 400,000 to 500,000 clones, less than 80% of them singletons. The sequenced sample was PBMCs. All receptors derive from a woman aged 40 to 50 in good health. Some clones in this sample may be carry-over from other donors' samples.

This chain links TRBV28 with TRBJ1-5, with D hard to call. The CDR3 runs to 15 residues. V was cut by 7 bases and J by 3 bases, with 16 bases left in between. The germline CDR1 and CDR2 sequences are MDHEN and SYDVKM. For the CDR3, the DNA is TGTGCCAGCACCCCTCCCGGGGAGTACAATCAGCCCCAGCATTTT. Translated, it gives CASTPPGEYNQPQHF.

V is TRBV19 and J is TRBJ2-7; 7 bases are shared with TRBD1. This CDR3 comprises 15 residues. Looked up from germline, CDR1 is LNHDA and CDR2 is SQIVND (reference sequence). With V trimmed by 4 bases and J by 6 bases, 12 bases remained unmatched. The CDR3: CASSTETGYPSEQYF. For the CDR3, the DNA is TGTGCCAGTAGTACCGAGACAGGGTATCCCTCCGAGCAGTACTTC.

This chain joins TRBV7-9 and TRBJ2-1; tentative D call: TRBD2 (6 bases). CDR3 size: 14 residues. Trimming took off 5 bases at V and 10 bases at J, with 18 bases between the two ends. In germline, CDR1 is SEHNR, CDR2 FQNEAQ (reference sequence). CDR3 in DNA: TGTGCCAGCAGCCCCGGAGGGCTAGCTTGGGAGCAGTTCTTC. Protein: CASSPGGLAWEQFF.

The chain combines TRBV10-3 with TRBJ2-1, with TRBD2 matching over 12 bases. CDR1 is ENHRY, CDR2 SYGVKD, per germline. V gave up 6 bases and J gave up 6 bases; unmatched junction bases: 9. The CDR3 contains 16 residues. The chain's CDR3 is CAIRGATSGSGNEQFF. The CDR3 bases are TGTGCCATCAGGGGGGCGACTAGCGGGAGCGGCAATGAGCAGTTCTTC.

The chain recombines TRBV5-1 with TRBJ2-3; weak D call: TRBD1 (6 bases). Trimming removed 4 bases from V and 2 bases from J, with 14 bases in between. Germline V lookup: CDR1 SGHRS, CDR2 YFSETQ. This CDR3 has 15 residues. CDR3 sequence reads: CASSPQGINTDTQYF. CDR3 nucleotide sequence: TGCGCCAGCAGCCCCCAGGGGATTAACACAGATACGCAGTATTTT.